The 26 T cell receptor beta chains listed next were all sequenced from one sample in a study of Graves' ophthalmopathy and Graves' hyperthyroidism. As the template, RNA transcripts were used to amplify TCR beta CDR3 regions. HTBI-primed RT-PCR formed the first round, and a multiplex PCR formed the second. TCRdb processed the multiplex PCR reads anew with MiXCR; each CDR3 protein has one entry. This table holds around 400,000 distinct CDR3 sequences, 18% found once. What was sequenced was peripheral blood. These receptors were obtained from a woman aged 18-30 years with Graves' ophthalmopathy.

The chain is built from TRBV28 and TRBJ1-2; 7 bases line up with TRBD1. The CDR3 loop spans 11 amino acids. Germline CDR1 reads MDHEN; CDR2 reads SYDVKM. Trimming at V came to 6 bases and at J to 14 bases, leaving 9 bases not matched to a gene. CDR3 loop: CASRLEGALTF. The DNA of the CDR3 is TGTGCCAGCAGATTGGAGGGGGCGCTGACCTTC.

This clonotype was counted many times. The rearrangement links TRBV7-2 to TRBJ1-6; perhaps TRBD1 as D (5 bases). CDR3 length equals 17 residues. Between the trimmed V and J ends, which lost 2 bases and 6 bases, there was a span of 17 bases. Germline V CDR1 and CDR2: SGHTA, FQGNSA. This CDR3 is CASSLRVLAGRNSPLHF. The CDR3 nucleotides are TGTGCCAGCAGCTTAAGAGTATTGGCAGGGCGTAATTCACCCCTCCACTTT.

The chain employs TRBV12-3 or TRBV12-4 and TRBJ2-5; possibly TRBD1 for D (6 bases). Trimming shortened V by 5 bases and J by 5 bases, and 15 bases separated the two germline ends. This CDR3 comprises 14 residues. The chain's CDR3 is CASSTYREWETQYF. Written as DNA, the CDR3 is TGTGCCAGCAGTACTTACAGGGAGTGGGAGACCCAGTACTTC.

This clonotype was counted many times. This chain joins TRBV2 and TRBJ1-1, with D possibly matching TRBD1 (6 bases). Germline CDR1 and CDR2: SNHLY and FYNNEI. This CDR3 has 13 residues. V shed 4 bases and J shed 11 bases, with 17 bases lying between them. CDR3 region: CASSVEVLRGAFF. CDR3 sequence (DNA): TGTGCCAGCAGTGTGGAGGTGTTGAGGGGGGCTTTCTTT. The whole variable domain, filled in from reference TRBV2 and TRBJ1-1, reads EPEVTQTPSHQVTQMGQEVILRCVPISNHLYFYWYRQILGQKVEFLVSFYNNEISEKSEIFDDQFSVERPDGSNFTLKIRSTKLEDSAMYFCASSVEVLRGAFFGQGTRLTVV.

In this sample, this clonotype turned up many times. Here the CDR3 DNA reads TGTGCCAGCAGTTTAATAGTACAAGAGACCCAGTACTTC. This sequence encodes CASSLIVQETQYF. This chain uses TRBV27 with TRBJ2-5, with D unclear. CDR1 MNHEY and CDR2 SMNVEV come from the germline V gene (reference sequence). The CDR3 is 13 residues long. Trimming took off 2 bases at V and 2 bases at J, with 6 bases between the two ends.

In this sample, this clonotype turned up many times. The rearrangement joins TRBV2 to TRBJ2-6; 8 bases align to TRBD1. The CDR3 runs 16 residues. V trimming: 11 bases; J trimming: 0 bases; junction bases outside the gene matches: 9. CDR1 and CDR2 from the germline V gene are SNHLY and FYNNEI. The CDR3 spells CAGKTGVNSGANVLTF. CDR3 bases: TGTGCCGGTAAGACAGGGGTCAACTCTGGGGCCAACGTCCTGACTTTC.

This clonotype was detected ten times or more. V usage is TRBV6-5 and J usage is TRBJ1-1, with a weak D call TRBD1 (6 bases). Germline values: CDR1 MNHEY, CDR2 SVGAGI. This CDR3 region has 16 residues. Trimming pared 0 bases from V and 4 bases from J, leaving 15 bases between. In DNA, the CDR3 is TGTGCCAGCAGTTACTCCCCGGGGGCCCCTAGCACTGAAGCTTTCTTT. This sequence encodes CASSYSPGAPSTEAFF.

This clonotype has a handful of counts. The DNA for the CDR3 is TGTGCCAGCTCACCACCGAACAGAATACTAGCGGGGGCCCAGTACTTC. Its protein product is CASSPPNRILAGAQYF. The chain recombines TRBV18 with TRBJ2-5; 11 bases map to TRBD2. Germline CDR1 is KGHSH and CDR2 is LQKENI. After removal of 0 bases from V and 9 bases from J, the junction contained 9 bases not matched to a gene. This CDR3 comprises 16 residues.

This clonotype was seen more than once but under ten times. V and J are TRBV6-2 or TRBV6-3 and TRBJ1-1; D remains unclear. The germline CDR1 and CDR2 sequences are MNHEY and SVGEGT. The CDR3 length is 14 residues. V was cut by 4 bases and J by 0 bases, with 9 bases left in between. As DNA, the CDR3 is TGTGCCAGCAGTTCTCCCGCTATGAACACTGAAGCTTTCTTT. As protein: CASSSPAMNTEAFF.

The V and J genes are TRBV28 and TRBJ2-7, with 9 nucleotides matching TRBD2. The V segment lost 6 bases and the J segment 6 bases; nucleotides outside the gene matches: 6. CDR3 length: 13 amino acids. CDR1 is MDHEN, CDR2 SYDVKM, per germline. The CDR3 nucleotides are TGTGCCAGCAGACCGACTAGCGGCCGCGAGCAGTACTTC. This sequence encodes CASRPTSGREQYF. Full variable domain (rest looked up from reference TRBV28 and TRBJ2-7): DVKVTQSSRYLVKRTGEKVFLECVQDMDHENMFWYRQDPGLGLRLIYFSYDVKMKEKGDIPEGYSVSREKKERFSLILESASTNQTSMYLCASRPTSGREQYFGPGTRLTVT.

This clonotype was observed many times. The CDR3 here is CASSYLDSPLHF. The CDR3 DNA sequence: TGTGCCAGCAGTTACTTGGATTCACCCCTCCACTTT. The chain carries TRBV6-6 and TRBJ1-6, with unresolved D. Looked up from germline, CDR1 is MNHNY and CDR2 is SVGAGI (reference sequence). The length of the CDR3 is 12 residues. The V gene lost 1 base and the J gene lost 8 bases, with 3 bases spanning the gap.

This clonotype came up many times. CDR3 nucleotides: TGTGCCAGCAGTGAAAATGGGGGGCGCCTGAACACTGAAGCTTTCTTT. Translating it yields CASSENGGRLNTEAFF. This rearrangement joins TRBV2 to TRBJ1-1; D is perhaps TRBD1 (6 bases). V lost 2 bases and J lost 0, with 13 bases in between. In germline, CDR1 is SNHLY, CDR2 FYNNEI. The CDR3 is 16 residues long.

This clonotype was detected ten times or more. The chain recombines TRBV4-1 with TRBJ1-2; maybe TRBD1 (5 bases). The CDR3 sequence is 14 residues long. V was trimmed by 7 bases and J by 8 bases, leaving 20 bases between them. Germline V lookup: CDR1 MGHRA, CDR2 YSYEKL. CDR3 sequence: CASTRYGTSGGYTF. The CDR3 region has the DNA TGCGCCAGCACTCGTTACGGGACGAGTGGAGGCTACACCTTC.

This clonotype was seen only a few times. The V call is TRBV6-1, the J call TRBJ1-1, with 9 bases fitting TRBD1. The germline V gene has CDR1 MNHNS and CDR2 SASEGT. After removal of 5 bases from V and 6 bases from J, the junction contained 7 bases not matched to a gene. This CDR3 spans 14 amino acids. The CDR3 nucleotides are TGTGCCAGCAGTCGGGACAGGGTGAGGGCTGAAGCTTTCTTT. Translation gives CASSRDRVRAEAFF.

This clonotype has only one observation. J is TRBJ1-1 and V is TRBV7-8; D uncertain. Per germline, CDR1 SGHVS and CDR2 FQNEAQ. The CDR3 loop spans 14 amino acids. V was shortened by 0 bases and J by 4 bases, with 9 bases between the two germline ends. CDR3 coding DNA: TGTGCCAGCAGCTTAGCCGGGGAGGGCACTGAAGCTTTCTTT. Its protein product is CASSLAGEGTEAFF.

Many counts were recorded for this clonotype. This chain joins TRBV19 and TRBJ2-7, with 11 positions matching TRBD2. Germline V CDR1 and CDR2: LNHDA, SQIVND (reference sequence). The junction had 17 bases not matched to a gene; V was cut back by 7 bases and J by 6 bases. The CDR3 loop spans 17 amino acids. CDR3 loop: CASTTEHTSGSLCEQYF. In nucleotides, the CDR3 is TGTGCCAGTACCACGGAGCATACTAGCGGGAGTTTATGCGAGCAGTACTTC.

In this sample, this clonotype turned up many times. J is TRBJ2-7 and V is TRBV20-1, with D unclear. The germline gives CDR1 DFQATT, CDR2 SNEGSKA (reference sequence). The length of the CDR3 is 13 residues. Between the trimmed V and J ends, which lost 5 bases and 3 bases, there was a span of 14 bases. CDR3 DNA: TGCAGTGCTCATCCGGACCCCAACTACGAGCAGTACTTC. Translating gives CSAHPDPNYEQYF.

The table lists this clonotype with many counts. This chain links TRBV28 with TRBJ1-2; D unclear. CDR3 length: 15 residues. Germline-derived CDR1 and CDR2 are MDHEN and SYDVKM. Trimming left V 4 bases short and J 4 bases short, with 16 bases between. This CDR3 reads CASSSTGSTLYGYTF. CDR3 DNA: TGTGCCAGCAGTTCAACCGGGTCTACGCTCTATGGCTACACCTTC.

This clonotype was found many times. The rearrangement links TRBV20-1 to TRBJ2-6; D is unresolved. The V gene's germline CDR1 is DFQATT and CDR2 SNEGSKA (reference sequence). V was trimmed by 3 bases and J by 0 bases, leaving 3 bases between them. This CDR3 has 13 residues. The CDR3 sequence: CSARISGANVLTF. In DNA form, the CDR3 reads TGCAGTGCTAGGATCTCTGGGGCCAACGTCCTGACTTTC.

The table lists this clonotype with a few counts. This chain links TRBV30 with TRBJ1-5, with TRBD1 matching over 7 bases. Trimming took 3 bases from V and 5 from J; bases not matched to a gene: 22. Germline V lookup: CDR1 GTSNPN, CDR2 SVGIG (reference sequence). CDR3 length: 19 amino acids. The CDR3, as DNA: TGTGCCTGGAGGAACCCTAACTCAGCCCGACAGGGCCTAGATCAGCCCCAGCATTTT. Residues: CAWRNPNSARQGLDQPQHF.

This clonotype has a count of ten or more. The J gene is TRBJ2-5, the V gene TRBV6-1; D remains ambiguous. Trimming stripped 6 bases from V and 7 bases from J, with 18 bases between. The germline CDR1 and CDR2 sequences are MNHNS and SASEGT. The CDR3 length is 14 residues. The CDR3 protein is CASRGSGSMGTQYF. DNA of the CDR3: TGTGCCAGCAGGGGTTCGGGTAGTATGGGGACCCAGTACTTC.

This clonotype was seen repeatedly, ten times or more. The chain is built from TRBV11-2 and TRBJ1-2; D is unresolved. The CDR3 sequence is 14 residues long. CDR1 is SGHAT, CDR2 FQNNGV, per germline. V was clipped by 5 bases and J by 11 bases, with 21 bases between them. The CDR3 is CASSPEWQGDFYTF. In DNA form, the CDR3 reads TGTGCCAGCAGCCCAGAGTGGCAAGGCGATTTTTACACCTTC.

CDR3 in amino acids: CASSRVRMPEAFF. The CDR3 DNA reads TGTGCCAGCAGCCGCGTTAGGATGCCTGAAGCTTTCTTT. The chain links TRBV5-6 to TRBJ1-1; D is uncertain. V dropped 4 bases and J dropped 6 bases, with 13 bases sitting between them. Germline V gene lookup returns CDR1 SGHDT and CDR2 YYEEEE. The CDR3 is made up of 13 amino acids.

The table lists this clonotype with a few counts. The chain's CDR3 is CASSLIFGSTYEQYF. The DNA of the CDR3 is TGTGCCAGCAGCTTGATTTTCGGCAGCACCTACGAGCAGTACTTC. The rearrangement links TRBV7-2 to TRBJ2-7, with unresolved D. The CDR3 has 15 amino acids. Germline V gene lookup returns CDR1 SGHTA and CDR2 FQGNSA. V lost 3 bases and J 2 bases, leaving 14 bases between the germline ends.

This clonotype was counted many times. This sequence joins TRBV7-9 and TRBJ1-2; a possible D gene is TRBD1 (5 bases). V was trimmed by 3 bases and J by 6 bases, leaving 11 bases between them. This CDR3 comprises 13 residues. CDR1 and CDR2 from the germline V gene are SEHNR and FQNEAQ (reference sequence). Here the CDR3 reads CASSLGELDGYTF. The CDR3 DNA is TGTGCCAGCAGCTTGGGGGAACTAGATGGCTACACCTTC. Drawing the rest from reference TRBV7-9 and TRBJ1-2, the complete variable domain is DTGVSQNPRHKITKRGQNVTFRCDPISEHNRLYWYRQTLGQGPEFLTYFQNEAQLEKSRLLSDRFSAERPKGSFSTLEIQRTEQGDSAMYLCASSLGELDGYTFGSGTRLTVV.

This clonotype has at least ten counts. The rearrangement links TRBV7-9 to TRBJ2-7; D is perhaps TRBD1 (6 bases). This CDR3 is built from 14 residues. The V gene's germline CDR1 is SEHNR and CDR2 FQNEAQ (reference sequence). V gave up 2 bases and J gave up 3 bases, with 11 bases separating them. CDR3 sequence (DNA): TGTGCCAGCAGCTTAATTGGCAGGGGCTACGAGCAGTACTTC. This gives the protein CASSLIGRGYEQYF.